This T cell receptor beta chain was found in a study of cytomegalovirus exposure and HLA in healthy donors. J lost 1 base, V lost 5 bases, and 8 bases had no gene match. The CDR3 is made up of 15 amino acids. Germline V CDR1 and CDR2: SGHTA, FQGNSA. The PCR used 60 Vbeta and 13 Jbeta primers. In the original analysis: An analysis performed later counted about 80 million unique TCR beta chains (roughly 11 million of them shared). Generated by immunoSEQ multiplex PCR, the TCRdb table keeps only in-frame clones and is missing some. D and trimming were read from the DNA, whereas the V and J calls and clone size are those reported in that table. The sample includes about 65,000 clones, around 80% of them seen just once. Details on this clone: Its antigen remains unidentified.

Findings and caveats of the study: CMV serostatus was the only recorded immune exposure for donors.

The sequence came from a woman aged 25-40 years in good health and CMV-seronegative. The sequencing input was PBMCs. The chain joins TRBV7-2 to TRBJ2-7, with 7 bases lining up with TRBD1. CDR3 sequence: CASSRWTGSSYEQYF. The DNA of the CDR3 is TGTGCCAGCAGCCGATGGACAGGTTCGTCCTACGAGCAGTACTTC.